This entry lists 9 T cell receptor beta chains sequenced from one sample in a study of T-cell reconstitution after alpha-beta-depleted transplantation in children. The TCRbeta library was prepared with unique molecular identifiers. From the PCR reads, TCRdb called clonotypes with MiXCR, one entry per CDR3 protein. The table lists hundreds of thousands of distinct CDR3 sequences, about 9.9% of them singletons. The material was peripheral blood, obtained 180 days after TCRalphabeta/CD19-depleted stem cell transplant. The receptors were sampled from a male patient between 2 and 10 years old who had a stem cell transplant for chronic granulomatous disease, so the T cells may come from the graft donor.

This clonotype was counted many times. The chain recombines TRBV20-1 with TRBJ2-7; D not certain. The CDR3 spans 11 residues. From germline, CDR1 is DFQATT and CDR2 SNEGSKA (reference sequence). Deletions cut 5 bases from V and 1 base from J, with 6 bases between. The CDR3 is CSARVSYEQYF. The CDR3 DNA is TGCAGTGCTCGTGTTTCCTACGAGCAGTACTTC.

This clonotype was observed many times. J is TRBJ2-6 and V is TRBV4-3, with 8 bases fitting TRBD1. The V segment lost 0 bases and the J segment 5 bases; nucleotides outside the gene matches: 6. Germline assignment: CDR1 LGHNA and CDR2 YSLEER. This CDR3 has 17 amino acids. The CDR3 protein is CASSQEIGQGRANVLTF. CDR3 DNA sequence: TGCGCCAGCAGCCAAGAAATTGGACAGGGTCGGGCCAACGTCCTGACTTTC.

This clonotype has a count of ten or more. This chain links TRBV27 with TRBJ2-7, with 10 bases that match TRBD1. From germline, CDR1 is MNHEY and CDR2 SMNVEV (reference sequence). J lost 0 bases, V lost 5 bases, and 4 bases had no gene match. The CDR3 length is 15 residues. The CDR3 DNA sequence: TGTGCCAGCAGTCCGGGACAGGGGCTCTCCTACGAGCAGTACTTC. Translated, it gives CASSPGQGLSYEQYF.

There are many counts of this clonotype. DNA of the CDR3: TGTGCCAGCAGTTTCGCCCGGGCCTCGAATCAGCCCCAGCATTTT. The encoded protein is CASSFARASNQPQHF. The rearrangement uses TRBV12-3 or TRBV12-4 and TRBJ1-5; no firm D call. The CDR3 contains 15 residues. V was pared by 3 bases and J by 4 bases, with 13 bases between.

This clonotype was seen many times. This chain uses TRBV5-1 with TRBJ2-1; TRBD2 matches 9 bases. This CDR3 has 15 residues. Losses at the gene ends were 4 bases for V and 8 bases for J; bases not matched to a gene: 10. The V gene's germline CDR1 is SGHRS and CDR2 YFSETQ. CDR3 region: CASSVGLAGAHEQFF. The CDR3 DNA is TGCGCCAGCAGCGTGGGGTTAGCGGGAGCGCATGAGCAGTTCTTC.

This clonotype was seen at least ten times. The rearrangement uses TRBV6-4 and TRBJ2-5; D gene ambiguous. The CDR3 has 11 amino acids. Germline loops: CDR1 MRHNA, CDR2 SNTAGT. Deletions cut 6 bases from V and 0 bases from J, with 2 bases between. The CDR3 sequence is CASSNQETQYF. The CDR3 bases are TGTGCCAGCAGCAACCAAGAGACCCAGTACTTC.

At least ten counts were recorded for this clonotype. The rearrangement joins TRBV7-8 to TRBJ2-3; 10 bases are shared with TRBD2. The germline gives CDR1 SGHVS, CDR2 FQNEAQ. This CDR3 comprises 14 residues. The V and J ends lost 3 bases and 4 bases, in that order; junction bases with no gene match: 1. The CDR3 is CASSFTSGADTQYF. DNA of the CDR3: TGTGCCAGCAGCTTCACTAGCGGGGCAGATACGCAGTATTTT.

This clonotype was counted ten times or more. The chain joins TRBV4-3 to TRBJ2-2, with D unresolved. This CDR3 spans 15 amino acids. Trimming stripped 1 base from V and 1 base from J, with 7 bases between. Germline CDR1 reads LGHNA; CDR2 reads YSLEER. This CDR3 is CASSQVEWNTGELFF. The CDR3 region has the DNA TGCGCCAGCAGCCAAGTGGAATGGAACACCGGGGAGCTGTTTTTT.

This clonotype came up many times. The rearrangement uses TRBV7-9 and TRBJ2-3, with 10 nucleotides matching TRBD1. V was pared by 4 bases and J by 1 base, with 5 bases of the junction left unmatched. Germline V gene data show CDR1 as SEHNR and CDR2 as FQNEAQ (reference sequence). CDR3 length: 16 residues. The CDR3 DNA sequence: TGTGCCAGCAGCTCACTGACAGGGGGCGGCACAGATACGCAGTATTTT. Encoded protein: CASSSLTGGGTDTQYF.